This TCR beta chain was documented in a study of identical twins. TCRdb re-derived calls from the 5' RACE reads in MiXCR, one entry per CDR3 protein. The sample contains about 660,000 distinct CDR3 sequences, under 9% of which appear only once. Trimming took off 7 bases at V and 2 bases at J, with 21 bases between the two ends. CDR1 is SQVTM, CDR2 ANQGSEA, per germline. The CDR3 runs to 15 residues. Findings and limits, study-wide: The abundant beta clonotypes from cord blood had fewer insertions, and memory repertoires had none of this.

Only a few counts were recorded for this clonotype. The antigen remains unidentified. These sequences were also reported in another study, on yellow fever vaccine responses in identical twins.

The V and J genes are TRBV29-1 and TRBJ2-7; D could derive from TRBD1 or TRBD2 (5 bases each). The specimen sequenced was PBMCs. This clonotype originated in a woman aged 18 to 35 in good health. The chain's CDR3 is CSAVGDGTNPYEQYF. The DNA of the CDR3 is TGCAGCGCTGTGGGGGACGGGACCAATCCCTACGAGCAGTACTTC.